This T cell receptor beta chain was recovered during a study of response to subunit inactivated influenza vaccine. The V end was cut by 2 bases, the J end by 6 bases, with 17 bases between. Germline assignment: CDR1 MNHEY and CDR2 SMNVEV (reference sequence). The CDR3 is 16 residues long. TCRdb re-called the RT-PCR reads through MiXCR, storing one row per CDR3 protein. The table lists hundreds of thousands of distinct CDR3 sequences, 7.6% of them singletons. This sequence was found in a man aged 45-69 years who received an inactivated influenza vaccine. The V gene is TRBV27, the J gene TRBJ2-1; D uncertain. This specimen consisted of PBMCs from blood, obtained around 25 months after vaccination. CDR3 nucleotide sequence: TGTGCCAGCAGTTTAGGGCGAGTAGCCGTTTTCAATGAGCAGTTCTTC. Its protein is CASSLGRVAVFNEQFF.